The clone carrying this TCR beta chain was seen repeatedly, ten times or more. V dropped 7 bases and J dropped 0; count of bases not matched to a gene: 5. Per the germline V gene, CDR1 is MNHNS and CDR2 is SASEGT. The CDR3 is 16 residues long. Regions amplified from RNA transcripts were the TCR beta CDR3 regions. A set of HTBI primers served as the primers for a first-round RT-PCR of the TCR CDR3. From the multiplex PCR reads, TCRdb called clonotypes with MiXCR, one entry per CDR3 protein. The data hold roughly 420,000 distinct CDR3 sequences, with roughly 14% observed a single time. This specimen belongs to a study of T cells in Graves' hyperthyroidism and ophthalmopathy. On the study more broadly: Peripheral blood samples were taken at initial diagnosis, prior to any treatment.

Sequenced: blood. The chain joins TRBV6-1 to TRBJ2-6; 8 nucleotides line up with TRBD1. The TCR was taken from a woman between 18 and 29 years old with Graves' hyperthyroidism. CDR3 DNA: TGTGCCAGCATTTGGGACAGGAACTCTGGGGCCAACGTCCTGACTTTC. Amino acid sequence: CASIWDRNSGANVLTF.